A few counts support the clone carrying this T cell receptor (delta chain). The TCRdb protein comes from a much larger clone and disagrees with this DNA's translation at residue 15, likely due to a read error; the protein given here is derived from the DNA. TCRdb reprocessed the reads through CATT. The top ten hold about a sixth of the sample, which has roughly 6,100 delta-chain clones, roughly 2.5% seen once. This specimen belongs to a study of gamma-delta chains in newborns, infants, children. Germline CDR1 reads GEAIGNYY; CDR2 reads EKD. The CDR3 runs 17 residues. The origin of this receptor is a child who was a newborn, infant or young child, either healthy, febrile or measles-vaccinated (not recorded which). The sequenced sample was blood. The chain combines TRDV2 with TRDJ3; tentative D call: TRDD3 (5 bases). This chain's CDR3 is CACDTVMSSWDTRQTFF. The CDR3 coding sequence is TGTGCCTGTGACACCGTAATGAGCTCCTGGGACACCCGACAGACGTTTTTC.